This TCR beta chain came from a study of blood T cell repertoires in COVID-19. On the study more broadly: Researchers got acute and convalescent COVID-19 samples from the United States, Italy and Spain.

Between the trimmed V and J ends, which lost 4 bases and 2 bases, there was a span of 14 bases. The CDR3 is made up of 15 amino acids. Germline-derived CDR1 and CDR2 are SEHNR and FQNEAQ (reference sequence). The table came from immunoSEQ multiplex PCR; TCRdb's copy has only in-frame clones and leaves some out. The data show tens of thousands of clones, with around 86% seen just once and 62% held by the top ten. This receptor was taken from a man between 70 and 80 years old with acute or convalescent COVID-19. The chain has TRBV7-9 and TRBJ2-5; possible D gene TRBD2, 5 bases. Sequencing used peripheral blood. The DNA of the CDR3 is TGTGCCAGCAGCTACGGACGGGGAGAACAAGAGACCCAGTACTTC. Its translation: CASSYGRGEQETQYF.